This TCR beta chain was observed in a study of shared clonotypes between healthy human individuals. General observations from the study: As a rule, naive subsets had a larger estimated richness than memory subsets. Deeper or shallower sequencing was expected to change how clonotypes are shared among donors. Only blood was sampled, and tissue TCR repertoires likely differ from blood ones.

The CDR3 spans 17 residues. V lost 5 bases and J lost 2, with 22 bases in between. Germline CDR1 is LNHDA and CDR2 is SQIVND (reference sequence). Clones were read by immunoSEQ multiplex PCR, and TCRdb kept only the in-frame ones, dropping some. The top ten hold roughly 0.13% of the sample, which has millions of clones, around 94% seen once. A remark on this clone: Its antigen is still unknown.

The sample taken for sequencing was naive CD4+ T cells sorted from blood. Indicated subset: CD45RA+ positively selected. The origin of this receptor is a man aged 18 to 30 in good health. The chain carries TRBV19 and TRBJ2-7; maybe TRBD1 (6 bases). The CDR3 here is CASSLDSHYTSTYEQYF. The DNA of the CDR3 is TGTGCCAGTAGTTTGGACAGCCACTATACCTCCACCTACGAGCAGTACTTC.